Only a few counts were recorded for the clone carrying this T cell receptor (beta chain). The antigen remains undetermined. This entry comes from a study of beta chain features in type 1 diabetes. The study's findings and limits: PCR, the amplification step, might favor shorter templates, equally in patients and controls. Naive, central memory and Treg TCRB repertoires seemed to resemble each other more closely in patients than they did in healthy donors. TCRB CDR3s were moderately but significantly shorter in Type 1 diabetes patients in all four CD4+ subsets.

This CDR3 spans 21 amino acids. Unmatched junction bases numbered 24, after V lost 4 bases and J lost 5 bases. The V gene's germline CDR1 is MNHEY and CDR2 SMNVEV (reference sequence). cDNA synthesis used the whole RNA isolate, giving expressed TCRB sequences. Sequencing of naive, central memory and regulatory T cell samples gave an average of approximately 3.3 million reads. Only in-frame clones appear in the TCRdb table, and some are missing; sequencing was by immunoSEQ multiplex PCR. The profile shows around 500,000 clones, about an eighth of them singletons. The sequenced sample consisted of naive CD4+ T cells from blood. This receptor was obtained from a young woman in good health. V usage is TRBV27 and J usage is TRBJ2-1; 9 bases agree with TRBD2. The CDR3 spells CASSSDPYRNGLAGTHNEQFF. For the CDR3, the DNA is TGTGCCAGCAGTTCTGATCCCTACAGGAATGGTCTAGCGGGGACTCACAATGAGCAGTTCTTC.